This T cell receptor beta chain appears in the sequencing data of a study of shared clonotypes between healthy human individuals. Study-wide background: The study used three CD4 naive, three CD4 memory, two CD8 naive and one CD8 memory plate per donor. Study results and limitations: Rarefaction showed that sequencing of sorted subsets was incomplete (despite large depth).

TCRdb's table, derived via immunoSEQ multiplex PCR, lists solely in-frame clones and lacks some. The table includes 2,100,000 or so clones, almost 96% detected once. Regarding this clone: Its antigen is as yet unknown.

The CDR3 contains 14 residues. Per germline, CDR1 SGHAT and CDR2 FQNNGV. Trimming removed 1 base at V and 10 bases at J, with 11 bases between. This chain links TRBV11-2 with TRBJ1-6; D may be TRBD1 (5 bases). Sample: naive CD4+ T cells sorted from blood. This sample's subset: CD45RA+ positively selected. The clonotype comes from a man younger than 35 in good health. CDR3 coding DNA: TGTGCCAGCAGCTTAGTTGAGGGGAGGTCACCCCTCCACTTT. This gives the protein CASSLVEGRSPLHF.